This T cell receptor (beta chain) was profiled in a study of CD8 T cells in Susac syndrome. Random hexamers were used to reverse transcribe 0.5 to 1 ug of RNA. The TCR beta CDR3 was amplified by immunoSEQ multiplex PCR across 54 Vbeta, 13 Jbeta. TCRdb passed the immunoSEQ multiplex PCR reads through MiXCR, listing each CDR3 protein once. The sample includes about 430,000 distinct CDR3 sequences, 75% to 90% of them seen just once. TCR beta was sequenced from blood CD8+ and CD4+ T cells. Germline values: CDR1 SNHLY, CDR2 FYNNEI. The CDR3 totals 16 residues. The ends lost 4 bases at V and 2 bases at J; junction bases unmatched: 8.

The TCR comes from a human donor with multiple sclerosis. The material sequenced was CD8+ T cells from PBMCs. This chain links TRBV2 with TRBJ1-5, with 7 bases matching TRBD1. The DNA for the CDR3 is TGTGCCAGCAGTGGCCAGACCGGACAGGGCAATCAGCCCCAGCATTTT. This codes for CASSGQTGQGNQPQHF.